One and the same sample provided the 28 T cell receptor beta chains below, sequenced in a study of cytomegalovirus exposure and HLA in healthy donors. TCRdb's table, derived via immunoSEQ multiplex PCR, lists solely in-frame clones and lacks some. In the table there are tens of thousands of clones, 90% to 97% of which are singletons. The sequenced sample was PBMCs. These receptors all stem from a woman aged 18-29 years in good health and CMV-seronegative.

The chain carries TRBV4-3 and TRBJ2-3; 8 bases align to TRBD2. Germline V gene lookup returns CDR1 LGHNA and CDR2 YSLEER. This CDR3 is 16 amino acids long. V dropped 1 base and J dropped 4; count of bases not matched to a gene: 7. The CDR3 DNA follows: TGCGCCAGCAGCCAAGGGCCGAGCGGGGGACCAGATACGCAGTATTTT. Protein product: CASSQGPSGGPDTQYF.

V usage is TRBV11-2 and J usage is TRBJ2-7, with 10 bases identical to TRBD1. In germline, CDR1 is SGHAT, CDR2 FQNNGV. The V and J ends lost 0 bases and 0 bases, in that order; junction bases with no gene match: 8. The CDR3 contains 18 residues. The CDR3 loop is CASSLDPGQGPSSYEQYF. The CDR3 DNA follows: TGTGCCAGCAGCTTAGATCCGGGACAGGGGCCAAGCTCCTACGAGCAGTACTTC.

The V gene is TRBV28, the J gene TRBJ2-5, with a weak D call TRBD1 (5 bases). The CDR3 is 14 residues long. V was shortened by 3 bases and J by 0 bases, with 8 bases between the two germline ends. Germline V gene lookup returns CDR1 MDHEN and CDR2 SYDVKM. The CDR3 DNA sequence: TGTGCCAGCAGTTTTCGGACAAACCAAGAGACCCAGTACTTC. This encodes CASSFRTNQETQYF.

The J gene is TRBJ2-7, the V gene TRBV19; D possibly corresponds to TRBD2 (7 bases). V was shortened by 6 bases and J by 2 bases, with 17 bases between the two germline ends. The CDR3 runs to 15 residues. The germline V gene has CDR1 LNHDA and CDR2 SQIVND (reference sequence). The CDR3 spells CASRESGGRTYEQYF. Written as DNA, the CDR3 is TGTGCCAGTAGAGAATCGGGGGGCAGAACCTACGAGCAGTACTTC. The variable domain in full, completed from reference TRBV19 and TRBJ2-7, reads DGGITQSPKYLFRKEGQNVTLSCEQNLNHDAMYWYRQDPGQGLRLIYYSQIVNDFQKGDIAEGYSVSREKKESFPLTVTSAQKNPTAFYLCASRESGGRTYEQYFGPGTRLTVT.

The V call is TRBV6-4, the J call TRBJ2-2; weak D call: TRBD1 (6 bases). The V and J ends lost 5 bases and 4 bases respectively, with 8 bases between them. CDR1 and CDR2 from the germline V gene are MRHNA and SNTAGT. The CDR3 is 13 amino acids. For the CDR3, the DNA is TGTGCCAGCAGTCAGGGGTCCACCGGGGAGCTGTTTTTT. Translation gives CASSQGSTGELFF.

The chain is built from TRBV4-3 and TRBJ2-1, with TRBD1 matching 9 bases. V shed 1 base and J 11 bases; nucleotides not matched to a gene: 15. The germline CDR1 and CDR2 sequences are LGHNA and YSLEER. The CDR3 is 17 residues long. CDR3 in amino acids: CASSQGLWWDREEQQFF. The CDR3 nucleotides read TGCGCCAGCAGCCAAGGGTTGTGGTGGGACAGGGAGGAGCAGCAGTTCTTC.

The rearrangement links TRBV2 to TRBJ1-1, with 7 positions matching TRBD1. After removal of 4 bases from V and 6 bases from J, the junction contained 8 bases not matched to a gene. CDR1 is SNHLY and CDR2 is FYNNEI in the germline V gene. The length of the CDR3 is 14 residues. CDR3 protein: CASSGLGQGAEAFF. The CDR3 DNA reads as TGTGCCAGCAGTGGATTGGGGCAGGGGGCTGAAGCTTTCTTT.

Details on this clone: Within the sample, other DNA sequences also encode this same CDR3. The chain employs TRBV29-1 and TRBJ1-1; TRBD1 aligns across 10 bases. The ends lost 7 bases at V and 1 base at J; junction bases unmatched: 3. The CDR3 is 13 residues long. Looked up from germline, CDR1 is SQVTM and CDR2 is ANQGSEA. The CDR3 DNA reads TGCAGCGCCGGGACAGGGGCGAACACTGAAGCTTTCTTT. The encoded protein is CSAGTGANTEAFF.

The chain combines TRBV27 with TRBJ1-2; 10 bases are shared with TRBD1. Germline CDR1 and CDR2: MNHEY and SMNVEV (reference sequence). V was pared by 7 bases and J by 6 bases, with 8 bases of the junction left unmatched. The CDR3 is 14 amino acids. The CDR3 sequence is CASTTTGGGHGYTF. In nucleotides, the CDR3 is TGTGCCAGCACCACGACAGGGGGCGGACATGGCTACACCTTC.

The chain links TRBV5-1 to TRBJ2-4; 9 nucleotides agree with TRBD2. There are 15 residues in the CDR3. Per the germline V gene, CDR1 is SGHRS and CDR2 is YFSETQ. V lost 1 base to trimming and J lost 6 bases; unmatched junction nucleotides: 5. CDR3 residues: CASSLTQTSGNIQYF. CDR3 in DNA: TGCGCCAGCAGCTTGACCCAGACTAGCGGAAACATTCAGTACTTC.

V usage is TRBV29-1 and J usage is TRBJ2-3, with 8 positions matching TRBD2. The CDR3 has 14 residues. The ends lost 4 bases at V and 3 bases at J; junction bases unmatched: 6. Germline V lookup: CDR1 SQVTM, CDR2 ANQGSEA. The CDR3 sequence: CSVGFTGGTDTQYF. The DNA of the CDR3 is TGCAGCGTTGGGTTTACGGGGGGGACAGATACGCAGTATTTT.

The rearrangement uses TRBV4-1 and TRBJ2-5, with a possible D match to TRBD1 (5 bases). Trimming pared 1 base from V and 1 base from J, leaving 10 bases between. This CDR3 region has 15 residues. In germline, CDR1 is MGHRA, CDR2 YSYEKL. The CDR3 DNA is TGCGCCAGCAGCCAAGCCCCAGGGATCCAAGAGACCCAGTACTTC. Its protein is CASSQAPGIQETQYF.

The genes are TRBV7-2 and TRBJ2-7, with 9 bases matching TRBD2. The CDR3 has 14 amino acids. The junction had 5 bases not matched to a gene; V was cut back by 8 bases and J by 0 bases. Germline assignment: CDR1 SGHTA and CDR2 FQGNSA. CDR3 in DNA: TGTGCCAGCCGTGCGGGAGGGAGCTCCTACGAGCAGTACTTC. Translating gives CASRAGGSSYEQYF.

This sequence joins TRBV5-4 and TRBJ2-7, with D unresolved. Trimming took off 0 bases at V and 2 bases at J, with 9 bases between the two ends. Per the germline V gene, CDR1 is SGHNT and CDR2 is YYREEE (reference sequence). The CDR3 loop spans 14 amino acids. The DNA for the CDR3 is TGTGCCAGCAGCTTGGGACTTTCCCCCTACGAGCAGTACTTC. It is translated as CASSLGLSPYEQYF.

This clone showed up just once. This chain connects TRBV27 to TRBJ1-6; 9 bases are shared with TRBD1. V dropped 6 bases and J dropped 5; count of bases not matched to a gene: 5. CDR1 MNHEY and CDR2 SMNVEV come from the germline V gene (reference sequence). The CDR3 totals 15 residues. DNA of the CDR3: TGTGCCAGCAGGTCCCGGACAGGGGATAATTCACCCCTCCACTTT. This translates into CASRSRTGDNSPLHF.

This rearrangement joins TRBV5-8 to TRBJ1-5; TRBD1 agrees at 7 bases. The CDR3 totals 15 residues. Trimming cost V 1 base and J 10 bases; bases outside gene matches: 11. Germline CDR1 SGHTS, CDR2 YDEGEE. The CDR3 nucleotides read TGTGCCAGCAGCTTGAGGGGGCGGGGGGTCCAACCCCAGCATTTT. Translating it yields CASSLRGRGVQPQHF.

In nucleotides, the CDR3 is TGTGCCAGCAAACGTCGTCTGGGTAGCTCGAGCACCGGGGAGCTGTTTTTT. Translation gives CASKRRLGSSSTGELFF. The rearrangement uses TRBV2 and TRBJ2-2, with D hard to call. V was trimmed by 7 bases and J by 4 bases, leaving 22 bases between them. Germline V gene sequence: CDR1 SNHLY, CDR2 FYNNEI. The CDR3 runs 17 residues.

A single count supports this clone. This chain uses TRBV28 with TRBJ1-5; TRBD1 is a possible D gene (5 bases). This CDR3 contains 16 residues. From germline, CDR1 is MDHEN and CDR2 SYDVKM. The ends were cut back, 2 bases at V and 2 bases at J, with 13 bases in the middle. CDR3 in DNA: TGTGCCAGCAGTTTAGGGTCCAGGGCTGGCAATCAGCCCCAGCATTTT. This sequence encodes CASSLGSRAGNQPQHF.

The genes are TRBV4-2 and TRBJ2-6; D might be TRBD1 (5 bases). Germline lookup yields CDR1 LGHNA and CDR2 YNFKEQ. Trimming took 1 base from V and 0 from J, leaving 7 bases between them. CDR3 length: 16 amino acids. The CDR3: CASSQVGRSGANVLTF. CDR3 nucleotides: TGTGCCAGCAGCCAAGTGGGGCGCTCTGGGGCCAACGTCCTGACTTTC.

The V and J genes are TRBV27 and TRBJ1-5; TRBD1 agrees at 7 bases. The CDR3 has 16 residues. V lost 6 bases to trimming and J lost 4 bases; unmatched junction nucleotides: 12. Per the germline V gene, CDR1 is MNHEY and CDR2 is SMNVEV (reference sequence). CDR3 DNA: TGTGCCAGCAGCGCCCAGGGGGAATCAGGGAATCAGCCCCAGCATTTT. Its translation: CASSAQGESGNQPQHF.

The rearrangement uses TRBV6-6 and TRBJ1-2; D is perhaps TRBD1 (5 bases). The V end was cut by 2 bases, the J end by 7 bases, with 11 bases between. Per the germline V gene, CDR1 is MNHNY and CDR2 is SVGAGI (reference sequence). The CDR3 covers 13 residues. The CDR3 nucleotides are TGTGCCAGCAGTTACGCGGGACTTCGTGGCTACACCTTC. The encoded protein is CASSYAGLRGYTF.

In DNA, the CDR3 is TGTGCCCCCTGTGAGGGCTCTAAGAACACTGAAGCTTTCTTT. Translated: CAPCEGSKNTEAFF. The chain joins TRBV19 to TRBJ1-1, with D unclear. The length of the CDR3 is 14 residues. In germline, CDR1 is LNHDA, CDR2 SQIVND (reference sequence). V was pared by 11 bases and J by 1 base, with 17 bases between.

The chain is built from TRBV6-5 and TRBJ2-1; D possibly corresponds to TRBD2 (5 bases). Germline loops: CDR1 MNHEY, CDR2 SVGAGI. The CDR3 is 14 amino acids. Trimming took off 5 bases at V and 12 bases at J, with 20 bases between the two ends. As DNA, the CDR3 is TGTGCCAGCAGTGACTACGGGAAAAACGGTGTGCAGTTCTTC. Amino acids: CASSDYGKNGVQFF.

The chain uses TRBV7-8 and TRBJ1-5, with 8 bases that match TRBD1. The CDR3 is 14 amino acids. From germline, CDR1 is SGHVS and CDR2 FQNEAQ. The V and J ends lost 1 base and 4 bases, in that order; junction bases with no gene match: 0. CDR3 sequence reads: CASSLGDRNQPQHF. The CDR3 region has the DNA TGTGCCAGCAGCTTAGGGGACAGGAATCAGCCCCAGCATTTT.

The chain uses TRBV28 and TRBJ2-1; 10 positions match TRBD2. This CDR3 comprises 16 residues. Unmatched junction bases numbered 4, after V lost 0 bases and J lost 5 bases. Germline V gene sequence: CDR1 MDHEN, CDR2 SYDVKM. The DNA of the CDR3 is TGTGCCAGCAGTTTATGGGGGACTAGCGTAGACAATGAGCAGTTCTTC. Protein product: CASSLWGTSVDNEQFF.

This sequence joins TRBV5-1 and TRBJ2-7, with D perhaps matching TRBD1 (5 bases). Trimming stripped 4 bases from V and 3 bases from J, with 17 bases between. Germline values: CDR1 SGHRS, CDR2 YFSETQ. This CDR3 is 15 amino acids long. DNA for the CDR3: TGCGCCAGCAGCACCCAGGGTGGGAAGAACTACGAGCAGTACTTC. Encoded protein: CASSTQGGKNYEQYF.

The V and J genes are TRBV5-8 and TRBJ1-5; 7 nucleotides agree with TRBD1. Germline loops: CDR1 SGHTS, CDR2 YDEGEE. Losses at the gene ends were 0 bases for V and 2 bases for J; bases not matched to a gene: 8. This CDR3 spans 17 amino acids. CDR3 protein: CASSLGRGSGGNQPQHF. The CDR3 DNA reads as TGTGCCAGCAGCTTGGGCAGGGGGTCGGGTGGCAATCAGCCCCAGCATTTT.

Concerning this clone: Mismatch with germline at one junction end may stem from a read error. The rearrangement links TRBV6-1 to TRBJ1-1; 8 bases match TRBD1. The germline V gene encodes CDR1 MNHNS and CDR2 SASEGT. The CDR3 is 12 amino acids. The CDR3 region is CASSRHGTGDSF. In nucleotides, the CDR3 is TGTGCCAGCAGCCGACATGGGACAGGCGATAGCTTT.